The 6 T cell receptor beta chains reported below all come from one sample, sequenced in a study of blood T cell repertoires in COVID-19. Repertoires were generated with immunoSEQ multiplex PCR, while TCRdb's copy carries only in-frame clones and drops some. The table includes some 210,000 clones, around 84% detected once. Specimen: peripheral blood. All receptors derive from a human donor in a cohort sampled during active COVID-19.

The chain is built from TRBV5-1 and TRBJ1-6, with 9 bases matching TRBD1. This CDR3 has 14 residues. Trimming took 5 bases from V and 7 from J; bases not matched to a gene: 4. Germline lookup yields CDR1 SGHRS and CDR2 YFSETQ. This CDR3 is CASSGGTGNSPLHF. CDR3 sequence (DNA): TGCGCCAGCAGTGGCGGGACAGGGAATTCACCCCTCCACTTT. Supplemented by reference TRBV5-1 and TRBJ1-6, the full variable domain reads KAGVTQTPRYLIKTRGQQVTLSCSPISGHRSVSWYQQTPGQGLQFLFEYFSETQRNKGNFPGRFSGRQFSNSRSEMNVSTLELGDSALYLCASSGGTGNSPLHFGNGTRLTVT.

There are a few counts of this clone. This CDR3 is CASSPMQGADGYTF. The CDR3 bases are TGTGCCAGCAGTCCGATGCAGGGGGCGGATGGCTACACCTTC. The chain uses TRBV27 and TRBJ1-2; 8 bases fit TRBD1. V lost 5 bases to trimming and J lost 6 bases; unmatched junction nucleotides: 8. Per the germline V gene, CDR1 is MNHEY and CDR2 is SMNVEV (reference sequence). The CDR3 runs to 14 residues.

This chain joins TRBV27 and TRBJ1-6; TRBD1 aligns across 9 bases. CDR1 and CDR2 (germline): MNHEY, SMNVEV (reference sequence). The junction had 8 bases not matched to a gene; V was cut back by 4 bases and J by 10 bases. The CDR3 is made up of 15 amino acids. The CDR3 region is CASSSLTGGYSPLHF. CDR3 nucleotide sequence: TGTGCCAGCAGTTCTCTAACAGGGGGCTACTCACCCCTCCACTTT.

The chain combines TRBV6-5 with TRBJ2-7, with 8 bases identical to TRBD2. The germline CDR1 and CDR2 sequences are MNHEY and SVGAGI. The CDR3 covers 13 residues. V trimming: 6 bases; J trimming: 2 bases; junction bases outside the gene matches: 3. The CDR3 nucleotides read TGTGCCAGCAGGCCAGCGGGGGCCTACGAGCAGTACGTC. It encodes CASRPAGAYEQYV.

The gene calls are TRBV15 and TRBJ2-3; D unresolved. Germline V lookup: CDR1 LNHNV, CDR2 YYDKDF (reference sequence). This CDR3 contains 13 residues. V gave up 0 bases and J gave up 10 bases, with 11 bases separating them. CDR3 DNA sequence: TGTGCCACCAGCAGAGATCCGCAGGATTCGCAGTATTTT. Protein: CATSRDPQDSQYF.

The rearrangement links TRBV19 to TRBJ2-2; a weak D match, TRBD1 (5 bases). CDR1 LNHDA and CDR2 SQIVND come from the germline V gene (reference sequence). The CDR3 extends over 12 amino acids. V lost 8 bases and J 5 bases, leaving 9 bases between the germline ends. The CDR3 loop reads CASSRQTGELFF. CDR3 nucleotide sequence: TGTGCCAGTTCCAGACAGACCGGGGAGCTGTTTTTT.